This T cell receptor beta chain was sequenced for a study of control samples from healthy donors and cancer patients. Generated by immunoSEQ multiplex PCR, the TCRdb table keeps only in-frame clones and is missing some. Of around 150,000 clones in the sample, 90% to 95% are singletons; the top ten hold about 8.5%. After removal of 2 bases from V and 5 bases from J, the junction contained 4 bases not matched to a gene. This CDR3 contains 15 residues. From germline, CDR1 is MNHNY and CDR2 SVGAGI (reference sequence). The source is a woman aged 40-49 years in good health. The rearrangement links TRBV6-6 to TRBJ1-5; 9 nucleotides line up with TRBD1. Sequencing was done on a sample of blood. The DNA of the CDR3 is TGTGCCAGCAGTTACACAGGGGGCACGGATCAGCCCCAGCATTTT. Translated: CASSYTGGTDQPQHF.